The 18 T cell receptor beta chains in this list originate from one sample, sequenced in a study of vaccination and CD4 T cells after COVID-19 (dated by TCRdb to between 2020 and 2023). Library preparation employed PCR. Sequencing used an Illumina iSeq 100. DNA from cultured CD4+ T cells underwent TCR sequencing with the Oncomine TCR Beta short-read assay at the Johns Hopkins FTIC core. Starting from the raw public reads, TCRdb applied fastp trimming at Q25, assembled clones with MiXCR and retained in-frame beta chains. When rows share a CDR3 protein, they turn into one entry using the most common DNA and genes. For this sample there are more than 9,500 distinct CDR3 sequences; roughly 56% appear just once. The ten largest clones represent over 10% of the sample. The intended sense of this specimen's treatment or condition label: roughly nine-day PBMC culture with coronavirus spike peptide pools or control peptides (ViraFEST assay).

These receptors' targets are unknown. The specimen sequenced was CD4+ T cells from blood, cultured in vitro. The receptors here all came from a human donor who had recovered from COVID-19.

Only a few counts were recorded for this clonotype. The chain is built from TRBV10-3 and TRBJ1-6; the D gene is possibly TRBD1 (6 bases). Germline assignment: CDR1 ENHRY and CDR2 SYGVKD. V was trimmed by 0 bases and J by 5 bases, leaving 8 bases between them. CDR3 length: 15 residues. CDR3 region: CAISESGGDNSPLHF. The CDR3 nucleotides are TGTGCCATCAGTGAGTCAGGGGGAGATAATTCACCCCTCCACTTT.

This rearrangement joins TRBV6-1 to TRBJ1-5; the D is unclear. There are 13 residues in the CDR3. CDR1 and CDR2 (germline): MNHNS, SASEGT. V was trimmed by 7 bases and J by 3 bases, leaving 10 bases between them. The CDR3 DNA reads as TGTGCCAGCACGAGGGTAAACAATCAGCCCCAGCATTTT. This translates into CASTRVNNQPQHF.

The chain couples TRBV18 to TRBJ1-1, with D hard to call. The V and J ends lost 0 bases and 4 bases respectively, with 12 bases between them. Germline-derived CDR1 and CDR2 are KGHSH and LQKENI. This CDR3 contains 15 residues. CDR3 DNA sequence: TGTGCCAGCTCACCACCTGTTGGCGGGCCCACTGAAGCTTTCTTT. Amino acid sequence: CASSPPVGGPTEAFF.

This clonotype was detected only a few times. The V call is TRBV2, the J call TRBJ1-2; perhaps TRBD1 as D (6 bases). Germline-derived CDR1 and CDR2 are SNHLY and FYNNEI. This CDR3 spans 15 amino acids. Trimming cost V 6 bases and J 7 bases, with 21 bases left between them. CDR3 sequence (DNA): TGTGCCAGCAGCTCAATACGGGGGCCCAGGGGTGGCTACACCTTC. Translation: CASSSIRGPRGGYTF.

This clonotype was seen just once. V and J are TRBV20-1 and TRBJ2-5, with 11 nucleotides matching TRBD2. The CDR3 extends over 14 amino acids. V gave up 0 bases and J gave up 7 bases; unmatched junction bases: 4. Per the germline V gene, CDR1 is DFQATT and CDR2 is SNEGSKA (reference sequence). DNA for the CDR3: TGCAGTGCTAGAGACCTTGGACTAGCGGGGACCCAGTACTTC. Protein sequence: CSARDLGLAGTQYF.

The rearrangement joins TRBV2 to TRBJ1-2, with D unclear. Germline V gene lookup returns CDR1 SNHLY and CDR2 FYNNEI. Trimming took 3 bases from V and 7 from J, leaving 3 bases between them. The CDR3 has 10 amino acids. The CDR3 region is CASSEVGYTF. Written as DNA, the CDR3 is TGTGCCAGCAGTGAGGTTGGCTACACCTTC.

The CDR3 DNA reads TGTGCCAGCAGTTACCGCGGGGCGGCGGCCATCCCTTACGAGCAGTACTTC. It specifies CASSYRGAAAIPYEQYF. The rearrangement uses TRBV6-5 and TRBJ2-7; perhaps TRBD2 as D (6 bases). The germline V gene encodes CDR1 MNHEY and CDR2 SVGAGI. V lost 2 bases and J lost 4, with 21 bases in between. The CDR3 extends over 17 amino acids.

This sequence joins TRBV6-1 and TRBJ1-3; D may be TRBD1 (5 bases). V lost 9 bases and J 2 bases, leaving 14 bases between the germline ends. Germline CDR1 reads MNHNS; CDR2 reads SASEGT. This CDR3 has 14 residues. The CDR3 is CASKTGNPGNTIYF. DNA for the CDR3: TGTGCCAGTAAAACAGGCAACCCTGGAAACACCATATATTTT.

CDR3 loop: CASSLVYGSYEQYF. The CDR3 bases are TGTGCCAGCAGCTTAGTCTACGGCTCCTACGAGCAGTACTTC. The chain combines TRBV7-2 with TRBJ2-7, with D unresolved. This CDR3 has 14 residues. The V and J ends lost 1 base and 0 bases respectively, with 7 bases between them. Germline loops: CDR1 SGHTA, CDR2 FQGNSA.

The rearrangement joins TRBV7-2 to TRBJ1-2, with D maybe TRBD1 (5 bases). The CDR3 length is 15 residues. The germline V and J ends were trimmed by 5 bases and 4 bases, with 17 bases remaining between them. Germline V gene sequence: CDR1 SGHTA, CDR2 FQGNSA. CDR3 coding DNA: TGTGCCAGCAGCCCCCGCGGCCAGGGCGTCTATGGCTACACCTTC. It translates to CASSPRGQGVYGYTF.

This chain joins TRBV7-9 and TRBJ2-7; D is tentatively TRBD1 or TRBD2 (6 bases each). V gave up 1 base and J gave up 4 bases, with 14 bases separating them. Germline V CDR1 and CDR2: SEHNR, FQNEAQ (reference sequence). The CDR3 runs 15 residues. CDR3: CASSLVGGKSYEQYF. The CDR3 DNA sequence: TGTGCCAGCAGCTTAGTGGGGGGCAAGAGTTACGAGCAGTACTTC.

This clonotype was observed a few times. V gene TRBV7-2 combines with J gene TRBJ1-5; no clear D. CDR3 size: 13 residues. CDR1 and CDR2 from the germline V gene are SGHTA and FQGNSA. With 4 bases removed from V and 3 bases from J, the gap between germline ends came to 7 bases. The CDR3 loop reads CASSSEANQPQHF. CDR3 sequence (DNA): TGTGCCAGCAGCTCTGAGGCCAATCAGCCCCAGCATTTT.

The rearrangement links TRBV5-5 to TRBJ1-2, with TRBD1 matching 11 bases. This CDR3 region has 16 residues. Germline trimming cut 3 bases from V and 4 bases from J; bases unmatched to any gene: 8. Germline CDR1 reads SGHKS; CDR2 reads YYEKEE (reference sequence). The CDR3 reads CASSWGDRGRLYGYTF. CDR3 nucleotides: TGTGCCAGCAGCTGGGGGGACAGGGGGAGACTCTATGGCTACACCTTC.

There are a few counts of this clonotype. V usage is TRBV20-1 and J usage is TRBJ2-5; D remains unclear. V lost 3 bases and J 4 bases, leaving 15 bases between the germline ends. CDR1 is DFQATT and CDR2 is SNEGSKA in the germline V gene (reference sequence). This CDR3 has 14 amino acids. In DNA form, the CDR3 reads TGCAGTGCTAGGTTCGGCATCCCCCGAGAGACCCAGTACTTC. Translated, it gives CSARFGIPRETQYF.

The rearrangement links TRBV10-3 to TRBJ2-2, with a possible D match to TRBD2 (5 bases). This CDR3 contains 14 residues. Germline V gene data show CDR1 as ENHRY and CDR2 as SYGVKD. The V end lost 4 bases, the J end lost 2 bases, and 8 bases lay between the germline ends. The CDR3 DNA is TGTGCCATCAGTGGGACGGGAAACACCGGGGAGCTGTTTTTT. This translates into CAISGTGNTGELFF.

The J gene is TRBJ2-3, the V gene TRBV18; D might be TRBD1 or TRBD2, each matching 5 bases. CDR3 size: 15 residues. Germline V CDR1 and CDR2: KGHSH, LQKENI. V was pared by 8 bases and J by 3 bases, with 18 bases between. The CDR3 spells CASTIQVGRTDTQYF. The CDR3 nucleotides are TGTGCCAGCACAATACAAGTGGGACGTACAGATACGCAGTATTTT.

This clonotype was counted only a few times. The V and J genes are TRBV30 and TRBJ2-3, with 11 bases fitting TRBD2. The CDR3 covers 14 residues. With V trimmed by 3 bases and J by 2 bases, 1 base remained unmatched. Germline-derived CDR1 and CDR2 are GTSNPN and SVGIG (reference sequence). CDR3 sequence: CAWRGLAVTDTQYF. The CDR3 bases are TGTGCCTGGAGGGGACTAGCGGTCACAGATACGCAGTATTTT.

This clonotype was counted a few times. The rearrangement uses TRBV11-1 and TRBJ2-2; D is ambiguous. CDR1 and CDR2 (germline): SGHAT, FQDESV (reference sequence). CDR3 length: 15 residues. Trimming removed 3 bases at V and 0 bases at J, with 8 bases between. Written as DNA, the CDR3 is TGTGCCAGCAGCTTGAGCCGGACGAACACCGGGGAGCTGTTTTTT. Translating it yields CASSLSRTNTGELFF. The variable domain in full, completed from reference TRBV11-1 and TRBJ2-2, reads EAEVAQSPRYKITEKSQAVAFWCDPISGHATLYWYRQILGQGPELLVQFQDESVVDDSQLPKDRFSAERLKGVDSTLKIQPAELGDSAMYLCASSLSRTNTGELFFGEGSRLTVL.